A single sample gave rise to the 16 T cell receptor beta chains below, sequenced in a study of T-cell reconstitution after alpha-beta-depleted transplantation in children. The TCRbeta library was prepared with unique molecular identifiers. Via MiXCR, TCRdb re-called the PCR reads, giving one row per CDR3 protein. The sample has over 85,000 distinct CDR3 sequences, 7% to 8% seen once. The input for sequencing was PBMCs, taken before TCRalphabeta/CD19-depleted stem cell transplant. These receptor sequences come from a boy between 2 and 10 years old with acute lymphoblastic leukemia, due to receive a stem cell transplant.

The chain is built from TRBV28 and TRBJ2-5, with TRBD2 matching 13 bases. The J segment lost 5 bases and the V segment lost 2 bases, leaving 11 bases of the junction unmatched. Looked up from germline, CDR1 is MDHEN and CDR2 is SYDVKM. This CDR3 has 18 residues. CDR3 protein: CASSLQLAGGEVTETQYF. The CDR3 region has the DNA TGTGCCAGCAGTTTACAACTAGCGGGGGGGGAAGTCACTGAGACCCAGTACTTC.

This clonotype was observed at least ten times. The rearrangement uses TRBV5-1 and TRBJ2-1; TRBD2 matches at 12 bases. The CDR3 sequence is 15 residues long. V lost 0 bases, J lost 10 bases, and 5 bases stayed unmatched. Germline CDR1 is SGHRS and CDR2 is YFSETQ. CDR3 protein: CASSLASGGAREQFF. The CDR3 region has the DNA TGCGCCAGCAGCTTGGCTAGCGGGGGGGCCCGCGAGCAGTTCTTC.

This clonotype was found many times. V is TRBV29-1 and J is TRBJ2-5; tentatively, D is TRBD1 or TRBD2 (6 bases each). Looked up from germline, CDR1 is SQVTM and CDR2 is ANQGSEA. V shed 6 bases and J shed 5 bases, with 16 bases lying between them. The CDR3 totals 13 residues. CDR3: CSVRGVRMETQYF. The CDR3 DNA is TGCAGCGTGAGGGGGGTACGGATGGAGACCCAGTACTTC.

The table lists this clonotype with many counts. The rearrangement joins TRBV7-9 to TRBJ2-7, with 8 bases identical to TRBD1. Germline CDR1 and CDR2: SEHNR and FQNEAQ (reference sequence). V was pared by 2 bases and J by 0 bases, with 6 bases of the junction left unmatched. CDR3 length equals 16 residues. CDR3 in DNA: TGTGCCAGCAGCTTAAGGGGCGGGACAGGCTCCTACGAGCAGTACTTC. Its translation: CASSLRGGTGSYEQYF.

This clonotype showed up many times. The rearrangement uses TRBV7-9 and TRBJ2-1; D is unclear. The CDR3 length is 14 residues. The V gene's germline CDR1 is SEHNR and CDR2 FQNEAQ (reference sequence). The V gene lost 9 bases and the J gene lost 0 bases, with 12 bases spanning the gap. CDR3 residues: CARASDGSYNEQFF. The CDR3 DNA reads TGTGCCAGGGCTTCGGACGGCTCCTACAATGAGCAGTTCTTC.

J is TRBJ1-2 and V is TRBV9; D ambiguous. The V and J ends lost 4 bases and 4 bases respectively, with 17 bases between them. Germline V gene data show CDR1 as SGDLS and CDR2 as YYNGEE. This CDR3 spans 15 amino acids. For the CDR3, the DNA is TGTGCCAGCAGCCCCCGTTGGGGATCTAGCTATGGCTACACCTTC. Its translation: CASSPRWGSSYGYTF.

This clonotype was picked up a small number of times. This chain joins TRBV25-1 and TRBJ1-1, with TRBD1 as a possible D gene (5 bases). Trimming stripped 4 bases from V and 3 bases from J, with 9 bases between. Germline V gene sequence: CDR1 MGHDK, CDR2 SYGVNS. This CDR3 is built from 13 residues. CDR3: CASSVRGDTEAFF. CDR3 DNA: TGTGCCAGCAGTGTACGGGGGGACACTGAAGCTTTCTTT.

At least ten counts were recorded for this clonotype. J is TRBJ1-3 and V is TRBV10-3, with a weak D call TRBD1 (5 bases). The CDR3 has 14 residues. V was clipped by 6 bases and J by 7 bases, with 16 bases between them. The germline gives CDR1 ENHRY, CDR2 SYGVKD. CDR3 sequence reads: CAIREAGIRNTIYF. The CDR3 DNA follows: TGTGCCATCAGGGAAGCAGGGATCCGGAACACCATATATTTT.

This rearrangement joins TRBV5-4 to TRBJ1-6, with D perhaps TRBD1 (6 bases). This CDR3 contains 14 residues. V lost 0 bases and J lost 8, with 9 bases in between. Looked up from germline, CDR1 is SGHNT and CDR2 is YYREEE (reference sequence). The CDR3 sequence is CASSLENRDSPLHF. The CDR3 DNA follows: TGTGCCAGCAGCTTGGAGAACAGGGATTCACCCCTCCACTTT. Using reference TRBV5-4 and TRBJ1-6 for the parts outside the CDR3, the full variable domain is ETGVTQSPTHLIKTRGQQVTLRCSSQSGHNTVSWYQQALGQGPQFIFQYYREEENGRGNFPPRFSGLQFPNYSSELNVNALELDDSALYLCASSLENRDSPLHFGNGTRLTVT.

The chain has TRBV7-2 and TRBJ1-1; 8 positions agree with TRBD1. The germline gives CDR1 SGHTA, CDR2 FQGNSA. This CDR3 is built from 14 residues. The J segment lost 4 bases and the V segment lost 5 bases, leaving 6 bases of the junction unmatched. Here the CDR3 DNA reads TGTGCCAGCAGCCAGCGACAGGGGAGCACTGAAGCTTTCTTT. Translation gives CASSQRQGSTEAFF. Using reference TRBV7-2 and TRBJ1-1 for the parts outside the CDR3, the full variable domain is GAGVSQSPSNKVTEKGKDVELRCDPISGHTALYWYRQSLGQGLEFLIYFQGNSAPDKSGLPSDRFSAERTGGSVSTLTIQRTQQEDSAVYLCASSQRQGSTEAFFGQGTRLTVV.

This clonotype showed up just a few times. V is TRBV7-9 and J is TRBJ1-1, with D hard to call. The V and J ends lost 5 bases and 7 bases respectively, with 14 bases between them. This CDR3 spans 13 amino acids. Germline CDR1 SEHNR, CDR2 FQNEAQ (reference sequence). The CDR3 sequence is CASSPISGVEAFF. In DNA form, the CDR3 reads TGTGCCAGCAGCCCCATTAGCGGGGTTGAAGCTTTCTTT.

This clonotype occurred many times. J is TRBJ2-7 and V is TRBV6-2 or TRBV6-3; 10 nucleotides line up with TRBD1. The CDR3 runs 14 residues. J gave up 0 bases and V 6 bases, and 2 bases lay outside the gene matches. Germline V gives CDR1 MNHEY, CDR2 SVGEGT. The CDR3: CASSRTGGSYEQYF. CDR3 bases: TGTGCCAGCAGCAGGACAGGGGGCTCCTACGAGCAGTACTTC.

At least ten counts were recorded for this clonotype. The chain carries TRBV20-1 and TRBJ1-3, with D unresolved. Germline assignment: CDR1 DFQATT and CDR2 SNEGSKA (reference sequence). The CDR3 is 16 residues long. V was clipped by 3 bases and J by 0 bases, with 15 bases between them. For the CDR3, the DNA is TGCAGTGCTAGTAAAGGGCGATCAAGCTCTGGAAACACCATATATTTT. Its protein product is CSASKGRSSSGNTIYF.

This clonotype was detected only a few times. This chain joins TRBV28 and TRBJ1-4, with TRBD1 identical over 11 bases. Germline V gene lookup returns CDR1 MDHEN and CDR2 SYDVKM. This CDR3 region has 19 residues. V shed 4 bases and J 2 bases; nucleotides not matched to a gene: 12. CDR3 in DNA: TGTGCCAGCAGTTCCCTTGGGACAGGGGGTAGATCGACTAATGAAAAACTGTTTTTT. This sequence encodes CASSSLGTGGRSTNEKLFF.

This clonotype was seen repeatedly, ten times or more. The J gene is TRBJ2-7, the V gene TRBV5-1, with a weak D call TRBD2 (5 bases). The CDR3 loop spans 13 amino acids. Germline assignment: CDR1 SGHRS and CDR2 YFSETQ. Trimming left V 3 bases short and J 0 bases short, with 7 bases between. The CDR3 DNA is TGCGCCAGCAGCTGGACTGTCTCCTACGAGCAGTACTTC. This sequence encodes CASSWTVSYEQYF.

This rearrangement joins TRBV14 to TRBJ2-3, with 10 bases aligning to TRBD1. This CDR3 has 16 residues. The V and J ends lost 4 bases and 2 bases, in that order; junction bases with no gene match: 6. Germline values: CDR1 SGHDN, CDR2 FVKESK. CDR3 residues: CASSRRQGAYTDTQYF. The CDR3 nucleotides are TGTGCCAGCAGCCGTCGACAGGGGGCCTACACAGATACGCAGTATTTT.